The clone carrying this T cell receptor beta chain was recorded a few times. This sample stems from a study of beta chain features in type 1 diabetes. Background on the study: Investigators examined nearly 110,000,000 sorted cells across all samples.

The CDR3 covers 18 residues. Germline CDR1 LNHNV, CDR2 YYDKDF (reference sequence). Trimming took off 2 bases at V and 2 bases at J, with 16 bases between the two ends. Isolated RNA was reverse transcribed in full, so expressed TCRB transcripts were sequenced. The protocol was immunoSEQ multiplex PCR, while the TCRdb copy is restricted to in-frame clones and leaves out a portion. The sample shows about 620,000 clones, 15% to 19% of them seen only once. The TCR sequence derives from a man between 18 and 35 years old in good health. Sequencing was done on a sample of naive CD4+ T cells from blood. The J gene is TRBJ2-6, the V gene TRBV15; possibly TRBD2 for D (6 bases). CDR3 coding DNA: TGTGCCACCAGCAGACACCGGGACTGGTCGGCTGGGGCCAACGTCCTGACTTTC. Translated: CATSRHRDWSAGANVLTF.